These 9 T cell receptor beta chains share one sample of origin, sequenced in a study of blood T cell repertoires in COVID-19. TCRdb keeps only in-frame clones here, not all; method: immunoSEQ multiplex PCR. The table shows over 110,000 clones, with 84% occurring only once. Input material: PBMCs or T cells enriched from blood (not recorded which). These receptors came from a man in his forties with acute COVID-19.

The V gene is TRBV19, the J gene TRBJ2-5; no firm D call. The V end was cut by 0 bases, the J end by 3 bases, with 5 bases between. CDR3 length: 13 residues. Germline V gene lookup returns CDR1 LNHDA and CDR2 SQIVND (reference sequence). The CDR3 is CASSIDGEETQYF. The CDR3 DNA reads as TGTGCCAGTAGTATAGATGGAGAAGAGACCCAGTACTTC.

The rearrangement links TRBV19 to TRBJ2-3, with TRBD2 as a possible D gene (6 bases). Germline CDR1 and CDR2: LNHDA and SQIVND (reference sequence). CDR3 size: 16 residues. V was shortened by 3 bases and J by 3 bases, with 16 bases between the two germline ends. This CDR3 reads CASSIRSGFGTDTQYF. The CDR3 DNA reads TGTGCCAGTAGTATTCGGAGCGGGTTTGGAACAGATACGCAGTATTTT.

V is TRBV5-8 and J is TRBJ1-1; TRBD1 matches at 7 bases. The CDR3 spans 16 residues. CDR1 and CDR2 from the germline V gene are SGHTS and YDEGEE. Trimming at V came to 4 bases and at J to 0 bases, leaving 9 bases not matched to a gene. The CDR3 reads CASSRDRNSLNTEAFF. In nucleotides, the CDR3 is TGTGCCAGCAGCCGGGACAGAAACTCCCTGAACACTGAAGCTTTCTTT.

The rearrangement joins TRBV30 to TRBJ2-7, with D possibly TRBD2 on 5 matching bases. CDR1 is GTSNPN, CDR2 SVGIG, per germline (reference sequence). V gave up 3 bases and J gave up 3 bases, with 6 bases separating them. This CDR3 has 11 residues. The CDR3 nucleotides are TGTGCCTGGAGCGACTACTACGAGCAGTACTTC. It specifies CAWSDYYEQYF.

As for this clone: A much larger clonotype is one base distant, so this may be a read error. The chain is built from TRBV27 and TRBJ2-1; D is ambiguous. Germline CDR1 MNHEY, CDR2 SMNVEV (reference sequence). The CDR3 runs to 11 residues. Trimming left V 2 bases short and J 7 bases short, with 3 bases between. DNA of the CDR3: TGTGCCAGCAGTTTAGCGAATGAGCAGTTCTTC. Its translation is CASSLANEQFF.

For the CDR3, the DNA is TGTGCCAGCAGCAAAGTGACAGGCCAGGATGATGGCTACACCTTC. Its translation is CASSKVTGQDDGYTF. The chain recombines TRBV21-1 with TRBJ1-2; the table's D call, TRBD1, has no DNA check behind it. TRBV21-1 corresponds to a pseudogene. The CDR3 spans 15 residues.

As regards this clone: The sample contains more than one DNA sequence encoding this CDR3. The CDR3 DNA sequence: TGCGCCAGCAGCTTGAGACAGGACACCGGGGAGCTGTTTTTT. This sequence encodes CASSLRQDTGELFF. This chain connects TRBV5-1 to TRBJ2-2, with a possible D match to TRBD1 (6 bases). Looked up from germline, CDR1 is SGHRS and CDR2 is YFSETQ. Deletions cut 1 base from V and 3 bases from J, with 7 bases between. The length of the CDR3 is 14 residues.

The rearrangement joins TRBV4-3 to TRBJ1-3; D ambiguous. The CDR3 covers 14 residues. V lost 0 bases and J 3 bases, leaving 6 bases between the germline ends. Germline assignment: CDR1 LGHNA and CDR2 YSLEER. CDR3 sequence (DNA): TGCGCCAGCAGCCAAGACGGAGGTGGAAACACCATATATTTT. Translation gives CASSQDGGGNTIYF.

This chain links TRBV6-2 or TRBV6-3 with TRBJ2-2, with D unresolved. CDR3 length equals 14 residues. The V end lost 6 bases, the J end lost 6 bases, and 14 bases lay between the germline ends. CDR1 and CDR2 (germline): MNHEY, SVGEGT. The CDR3 loop reads CASSRTRVPGELFF. CDR3 DNA sequence: TGTGCCAGCAGCCGAACTCGGGTCCCCGGGGAGCTGTTTTTT.